These T cell receptor beta chains were read from a single sample in a study of shared clonotypes between healthy human individuals. The assay was immunoSEQ multiplex PCR, and TCRdb's table has in-frame clones only and misses some. The table shows 2 million to 2.5 million clones, with 80% to 95% occurring only once. Sequenced input: naive CD4+ T cells from PBMCs. Every receptor here comes from a young man in good health. Some clones in this sample may be carry-over from other donors' samples. Both conserved end residues are part of each CDR3. The D gene is left open where the match is weak. A clone size is listed for some rows: how often the clone was seen (once, few, many), or a class if it is expanded.

CDR3nt: TGTGCCAGCAGTGAATCCGGGGCCGCATCCTACGAGCAGTACTTC
CDR3aa: CASSESGAASYEQYF
j_gene: TRBJ2-7
abundance: .
d_gene: .
v_gene: TRBV25-1

CDR3nt: TGTGCCTGGACGGGGAATAGCAATCAGCCCCAGCATTTT
CDR3aa: CAWTGNSNQPQHF
j_gene: TRBJ1-5
abundance: .
d_gene: .
v_gene: TRBV30

CDR3nt: TGTGCCAGCAGCCCCCGGGACAGCCCCTACAATGAGCAGTTCTTC
CDR3aa: CASSPRDSPYNEQFF
j_gene: TRBJ2-1
abundance: .
d_gene: TRBD1
v_gene: TRBV5-8

CDR3nt: TGTGCCAGCAGCCCTTATAGTAACCACGAGCAGTACTTC
CDR3aa: CASSPYSNHEQYF
j_gene: TRBJ2-7
abundance: once
d_gene: .
v_gene: TRBV5-5

CDR3nt: TGCGCCAGCAGCCAGGGCGAACTTGGAAGTACCTACGAGCAGTACTTC
CDR3aa: CASSQGELGSTYEQYF
j_gene: TRBJ2-7
abundance: once
d_gene: .
v_gene: TRBV4-1

CDR3nt: TGTGCCAGCAGCGTAGGCGGTAGCGGGAGGGACAATGAGCAGTTCTTC
CDR3aa: CASSVGGSGRDNEQFF
j_gene: TRBJ2-1
abundance: .
d_gene: TRBD2
v_gene: TRBV9

CDR3nt: TGCGCCAGCAGCCCCCGAGAACTCCGGGAGAATGGCTACACCTTC
CDR3aa: CASSPRELRENGYTF
j_gene: TRBJ1-2
abundance: .
d_gene: .
v_gene: TRBV4-1

CDR3nt: TGTGCCAGCAGCGTCGGGAGGGCAAGTTCGTCCGATGAGCAGTTCTTC
CDR3aa: CASSVGRASSSDEQFF
j_gene: TRBJ2-1
abundance: .
d_gene: TRBD2
v_gene: TRBV9

CDR3nt: TGCGCCAGCAGCGGACAGGGTGGCACTGAAGCTTTCTTT
CDR3aa: CASSGQGGTEAFF
j_gene: TRBJ1-1
abundance: few
d_gene: TRBD1
v_gene: TRBV5-1

CDR3nt: TGTGCCAGCAGCCACCGGACAGCCACCTACGAGCAGTACTTC
CDR3aa: CASSHRTATYEQYF
j_gene: TRBJ2-7
abundance: .
d_gene: .
v_gene: TRBV7-2

CDR3nt: TGTGCCAGTAGAAAATACCGGGACAGGGGTCATCAGCCCCAGCATTTT
CDR3aa: CASRKYRDRGHQPQHF
j_gene: TRBJ1-5
abundance: .
d_gene: TRBD1
v_gene: TRBV19

CDR3nt: TGTGCCACCTCACCCGGGTGGAATCAGCCCCAGCATTTT
CDR3aa: CATSPGWNQPQHF
j_gene: TRBJ1-5
abundance: .
d_gene: .
v_gene: TRBV15

CDR3nt: TGTGCCAGCTCACCACCCCTGGCTAGCGGCGTGCAGGAGCAGTACTTC
CDR3aa: CASSPPLASGVQEQYF
j_gene: TRBJ2-7
abundance: .
d_gene: TRBD2
v_gene: TRBV18

CDR3nt: TGTGCCAGCAGCCTATCAAGAATGAACACTGAAGCTTTCTTT
CDR3aa: CASSLSRMNTEAFF
j_gene: TRBJ1-1
abundance: .
d_gene: .
v_gene: TRBV7-2

CDR3nt: TGCGCCAGCAGCCAGGGACGGGCCTTTAACACTGAAGCTTTCTTT
CDR3aa: CASSQGRAFNTEAFF
j_gene: TRBJ1-1
abundance: .
d_gene: .
v_gene: TRBV4-3

CDR3nt: TGCGCCAGCAGCCTCACTCCGGCGGGACAGGGGAGAGAGACCCAGTACTTC
CDR3aa: CASSLTPAGQGRETQYF
j_gene: TRBJ2-5
abundance: .
d_gene: TRBD1
v_gene: TRBV5-1

CDR3nt: TGTGCCAGCAGCACTCCAGGACGTTACTATGGCTACACCTTC
CDR3aa: CASSTPGRYYGYTF
j_gene: TRBJ1-2
abundance: .
d_gene: .
v_gene: TRBV9

CDR3nt: TGTGCCAGCAGCAGACGGACTAGCGGGAGGGGGATGGCAGATACGCAGTATTTT
CDR3aa: CASSRRTSGRGMADTQYF
j_gene: TRBJ2-3
abundance: .
d_gene: TRBD2
v_gene: TRBV14

CDR3nt: TGCAGCGTCCCAGGGACTAGCGGAACCACCGGGGAGCTGTTTTTT
CDR3aa: CSVPGTSGTTGELFF
j_gene: TRBJ2-2
abundance: .
d_gene: TRBD2
v_gene: TRBV29-1

CDR3nt: TGTGCCTGGAGCTCGACCTTCTCTGGAAACACCATATATTTT
CDR3aa: CAWSSTFSGNTIYF
j_gene: TRBJ1-3
abundance: .
d_gene: .
v_gene: TRBV30

CDR3nt: TGTGCCAGTAGCCACCGCACAAGGGACAGGGGGCGAGGCTACACCTTC
CDR3aa: CASSHRTRDRGRGYTF
j_gene: TRBJ1-2
abundance: .
d_gene: TRBD1
v_gene: TRBV19

CDR3nt: TGTGCCAGCAGCGCGAGAGACAGGGTCCTCGAGCAGTACTTC
CDR3aa: CASSARDRVLEQYF
j_gene: TRBJ2-7
abundance: .
d_gene: TRBD1
v_gene: TRBV28

CDR3nt: TGTGCCAGCAGGTTGGGGGGTGTTTTAAATCAGCCCCAGCATTTT
CDR3aa: CASRLGGVLNQPQHF
j_gene: TRBJ1-5
abundance: .
d_gene: .
v_gene: TRBV2

CDR3nt: TGTGCCAGCTCACCGGCACCGAGCTCCTACAATGAGCAGTTCTTC
CDR3aa: CASSPAPSSYNEQFF
j_gene: TRBJ2-1
abundance: .
d_gene: .
v_gene: TRBV18

CDR3nt: TGTGCCAGCAGCCCCGGGAGACGATATAGCAATCAGCCCCAGCATTTT
CDR3aa: CASSPGRRYSNQPQHF
j_gene: TRBJ1-5
abundance: once
d_gene: .
v_gene: TRBV7-2

CDR3nt: TGTGCCATCAGTGAGTCGACAGGGACCTATGGCTACACCTTC
CDR3aa: CAISESTGTYGYTF
j_gene: TRBJ1-2
abundance: .
d_gene: TRBD1
v_gene: TRBV10-3

CDR3nt: TGTGCCAGCAGCGATCGGACTAGCGGTAATGAGCAGTTCTTC
CDR3aa: CASSDRTSGNEQFF
j_gene: TRBJ2-1
abundance: .
d_gene: TRBD2
v_gene: TRBV7-3

CDR3nt: TGTGCCATCAGCCAAAGGACGGCAGGAAACACCATATATTTT
CDR3aa: CAISQRTAGNTIYF
j_gene: TRBJ1-3
abundance: .
d_gene: .
v_gene: TRBV10-3

CDR3nt: TGTGCCAGCAGTTACTCGAGACGTGGGGGGGAGACCCAGTACTTC
CDR3aa: CASSYSRRGGETQYF
j_gene: TRBJ2-5
abundance: .
d_gene: .
v_gene: TRBV6-6

CDR3nt: TGTGCCAGCAGCCTTCGACTAGGCAATGAGCAGTTCTTC
CDR3aa: CASSLRLGNEQFF
j_gene: TRBJ2-1
abundance: .
d_gene: .
v_gene: TRBV14

CDR3nt: TGCAGCGCCCTACGGGGGGCCTACGAGCAGTACTTC
CDR3aa: CSALRGAYEQYF
j_gene: TRBJ2-7
abundance: .
d_gene: TRBD2
v_gene: TRBV29-1

CDR3nt: TGTGCCAGCAGCTCATCGGGACCCCCCTACGAGCAGTACTTC
CDR3aa: CASSSSGPPYEQYF
j_gene: TRBJ2-7
abundance: .
d_gene: .
v_gene: TRBV9

CDR3nt: TGTGCCAGCAGTTTAGCGGGCGGCGGCTACACCTTC
CDR3aa: CASSLAGGGYTF
j_gene: TRBJ1-2
abundance: .
d_gene: .
v_gene: TRBV28

CDR3nt: TGTGCCATTCAGAGGGCGAACACTGAAGCTTTCTTT
CDR3aa: CAIQRANTEAFF
j_gene: TRBJ1-1
abundance: .
d_gene: .
v_gene: TRBV28

CDR3nt: TGTGCCAGTAGTATAGATGTACTAGCGGGCTCCTACGAGCAGTACTTC
CDR3aa: CASSIDVLAGSYEQYF
j_gene: TRBJ2-7
abundance: .
d_gene: TRBD2
v_gene: TRBV19

CDR3nt: TGTGCCAGCAGCTCGCAGGGGGACCCCGGGGAGCTGTTTTTT
CDR3aa: CASSSQGDPGELFF
j_gene: TRBJ2-2
abundance: once
d_gene: TRBD1
v_gene: TRBV11-2

CDR3nt: TGTGCCTGGAGCGAGGGGGGCACCTATGGCTACACCTTC
CDR3aa: CAWSEGGTYGYTF
j_gene: TRBJ1-2
abundance: .
d_gene: .
v_gene: TRBV30